The source of this T cell receptor beta chain is a study of cytomegalovirus exposure and HLA in healthy donors. The CDR3 has 17 residues. Germline values: CDR1 LGHNA, CDR2 YSLEER. Trimming stripped 1 base from V and 2 bases from J, with 15 bases between. The PCR made use of 60 Vbeta and 13 Jbeta primers. Profiling relied on immunoSEQ multiplex PCR, and the TCRdb table lists in-frame clones only, not all of them. Here the sample spans some 130,000 clones, roughly 80% being singletons. The receptor's source is a man aged 30 to 39 in good health and CMV-seronegative. The chain combines TRBV4-3 with TRBJ1-3; D unresolved. The sequencing input was PBMCs. CDR3 DNA: TGCGCCAGCAGCCAAGGGGTTTCCGGAGGAGCTGGAAACACCATATATTTT. The encoded protein is CASSQGVSGGAGNTIYF.